This T cell receptor beta chain was recorded in a study of technical replicates of blood from a handful of donors. Points on this clone: Other DNA sequences in the sample encode the same CDR3.

This CDR3 region has 12 residues. V lost 8 bases to trimming and J lost 4 bases; unmatched junction nucleotides: 1. Per germline, CDR1 MNHEY and CDR2 SMNVEV (reference sequence). The method was immunoSEQ multiplex PCR; TCRdb's version includes in-frame clones alone and lacks a portion of them. The table has around 100,000 clones, approximately 96% seen once; the top ten hold around 0.3%. The sequence was collected from a human donor in good health. The genes are TRBV27 and TRBJ1-2; TRBD1 matches 10 bases. The sequenced sample consisted of T cells isolated from PBMCs. DNA of the CDR3: TGTGCCAGCTGGACAGGGGGCTATGGCTACACCTTC. Encoded protein: CASWTGGYGYTF.